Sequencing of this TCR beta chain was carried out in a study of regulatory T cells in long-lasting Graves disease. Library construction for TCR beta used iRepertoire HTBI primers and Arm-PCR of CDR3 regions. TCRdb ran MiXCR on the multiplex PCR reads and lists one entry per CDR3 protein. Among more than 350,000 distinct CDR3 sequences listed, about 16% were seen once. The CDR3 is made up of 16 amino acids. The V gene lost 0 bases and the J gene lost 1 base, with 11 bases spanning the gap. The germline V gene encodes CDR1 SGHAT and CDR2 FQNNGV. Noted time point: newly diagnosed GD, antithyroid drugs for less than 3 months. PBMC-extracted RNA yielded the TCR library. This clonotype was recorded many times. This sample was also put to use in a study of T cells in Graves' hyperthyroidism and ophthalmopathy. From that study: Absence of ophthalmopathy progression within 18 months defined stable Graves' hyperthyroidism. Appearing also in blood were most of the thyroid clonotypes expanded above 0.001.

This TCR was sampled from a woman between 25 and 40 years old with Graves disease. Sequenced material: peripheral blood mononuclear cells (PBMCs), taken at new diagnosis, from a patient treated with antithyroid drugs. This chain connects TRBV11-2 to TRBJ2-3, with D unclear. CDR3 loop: CASSLDPGRRTDTQYF. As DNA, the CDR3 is TGTGCCAGCAGCTTAGATCCGGGTCGGCGCACAGATACGCAGTATTTT.